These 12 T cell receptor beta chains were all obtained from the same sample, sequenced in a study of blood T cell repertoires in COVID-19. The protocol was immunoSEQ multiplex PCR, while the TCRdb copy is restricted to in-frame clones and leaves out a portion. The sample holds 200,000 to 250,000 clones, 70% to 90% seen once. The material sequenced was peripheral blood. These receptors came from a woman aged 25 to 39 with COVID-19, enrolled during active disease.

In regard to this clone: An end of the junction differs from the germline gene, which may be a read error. The CDR3 DNA follows: TGCGCCAGCGGACCCAGAGGGCGGGAGTGGTACCCCCATACGCAATATTTT. Protein sequence: CASGPRGREWYPHTQYF. The V gene is TRBV4-3, the J gene TRBJ2-3; 7 bases align to TRBD2. CDR3 size: 17 residues. Germline loops: CDR1 LGHNA, CDR2 YSLEER.

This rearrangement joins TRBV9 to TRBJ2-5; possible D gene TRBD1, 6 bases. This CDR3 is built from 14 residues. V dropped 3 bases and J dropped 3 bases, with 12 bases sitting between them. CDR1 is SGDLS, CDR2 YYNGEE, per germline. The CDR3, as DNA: TGTGCCAGCAGCGCGAGCAACAGGGAAGAGACCCAGTACTTC. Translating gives CASSASNREETQYF. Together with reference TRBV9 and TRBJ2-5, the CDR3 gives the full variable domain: DSGVTQTPKHLITATGQRVTLRCSPRSGDLSVYWYQQSLDQGLQFLIQYYNGEERAKGNILERFSAQQFPDLHSELNLSSLELGDSALYFCASSASNREETQYFGPGTRLLVL.

CDR3: CASSLFRGDTQYF. CDR3 nucleotide sequence: TGTGCCAGCAGTTTATTTCGGGGGGATACGCAGTATTTT. The J gene is TRBJ2-3, the V gene TRBV27; D is perhaps TRBD2 (6 bases). Germline lookup yields CDR1 MNHEY and CDR2 SMNVEV (reference sequence). The V and J ends lost 1 base and 6 bases respectively, with 8 bases between them. This CDR3 spans 13 amino acids.

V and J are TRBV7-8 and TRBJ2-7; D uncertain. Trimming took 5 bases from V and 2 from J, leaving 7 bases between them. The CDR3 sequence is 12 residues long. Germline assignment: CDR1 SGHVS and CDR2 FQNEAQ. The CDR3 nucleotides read TGTGCCAGCAGCCTACATACCTACGAGCAGTACTTC. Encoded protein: CASSLHTYEQYF. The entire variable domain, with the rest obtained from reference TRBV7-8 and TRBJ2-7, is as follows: GAGVSQSPRYKVAKRGQDVALRCDPISGHVSLFWYQQALGQGPEFLTYFQNEAQLDKSGLPSDRFFAERPEGSVSTLKIQRTQQEDSAVYLCASSLHTYEQYFGPGTRLTVT.

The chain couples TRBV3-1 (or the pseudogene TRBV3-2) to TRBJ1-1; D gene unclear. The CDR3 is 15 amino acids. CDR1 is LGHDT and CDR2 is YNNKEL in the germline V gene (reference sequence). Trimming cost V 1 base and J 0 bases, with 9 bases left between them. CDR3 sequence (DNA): TGTGCCAGCAGCCAAGTGACCGGGGTGAACACTGAAGCTTTCTTT. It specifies CASSQVTGVNTEAFF.

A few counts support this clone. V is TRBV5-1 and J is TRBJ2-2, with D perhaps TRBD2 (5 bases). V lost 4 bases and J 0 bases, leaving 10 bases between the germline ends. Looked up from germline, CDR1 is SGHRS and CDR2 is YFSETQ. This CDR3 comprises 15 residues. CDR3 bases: TGCGCCAGCAGCGAGACTACCGCGAACACCGGGGAGCTGTTTTTT. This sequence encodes CASSETTANTGELFF.

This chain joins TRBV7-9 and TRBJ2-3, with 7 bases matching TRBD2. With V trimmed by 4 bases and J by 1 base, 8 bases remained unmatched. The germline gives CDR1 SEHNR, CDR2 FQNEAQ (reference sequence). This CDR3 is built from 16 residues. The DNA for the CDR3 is TGTGCCAGCAGCTCCCCCGGGAGCGGGGGCACAGATACGCAGTATTTT. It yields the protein CASSSPGSGGTDTQYF.

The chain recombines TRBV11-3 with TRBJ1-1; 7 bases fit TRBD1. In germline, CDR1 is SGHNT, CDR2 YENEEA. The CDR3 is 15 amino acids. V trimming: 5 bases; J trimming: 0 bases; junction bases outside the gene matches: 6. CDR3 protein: CASSNNRGMNTEAFF. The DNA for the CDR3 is TGTGCCAGCAGCAACAACAGGGGCATGAACACTGAAGCTTTCTTT.

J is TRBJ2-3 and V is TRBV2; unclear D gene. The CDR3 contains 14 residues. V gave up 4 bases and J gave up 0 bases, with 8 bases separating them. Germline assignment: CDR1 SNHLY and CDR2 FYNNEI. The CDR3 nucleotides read TGTGCCAGCAGTGGGAGATTTAGCACAGATACGCAGTATTTT. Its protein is CASSGRFSTDTQYF. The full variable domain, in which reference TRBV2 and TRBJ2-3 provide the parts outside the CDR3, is EPEVTQTPSHQVTQMGQEVILRCVPISNHLYFYWYRQILGQKVEFLVSFYNNEISEKSEIFDDQFSVERPDGSNFTLKIRSTKLEDSAMYFCASSGRFSTDTQYFGPGTRLTVL.

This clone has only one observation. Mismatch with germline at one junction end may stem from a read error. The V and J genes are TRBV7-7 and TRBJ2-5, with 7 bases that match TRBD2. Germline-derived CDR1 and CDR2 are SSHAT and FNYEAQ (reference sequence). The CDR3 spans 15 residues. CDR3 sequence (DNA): TGTGCTAGCAGCTTAGTGGCTAGCGGACAAGAGACCCAGTACTTC. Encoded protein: CASSLVASGQETQYF.

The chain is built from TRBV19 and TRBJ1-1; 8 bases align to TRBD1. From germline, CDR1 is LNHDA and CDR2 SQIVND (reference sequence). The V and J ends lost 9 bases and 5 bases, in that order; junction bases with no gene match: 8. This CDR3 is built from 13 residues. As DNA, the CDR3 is TGTGCCAGCAAGGTGCAGGGGGCAACTGAAGCTTTCTTT. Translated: CASKVQGATEAFF.

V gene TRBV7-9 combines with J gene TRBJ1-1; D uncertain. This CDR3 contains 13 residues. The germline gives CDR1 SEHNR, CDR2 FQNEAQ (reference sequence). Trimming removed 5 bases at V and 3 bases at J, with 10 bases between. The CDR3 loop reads CASSLRGDTEAFF. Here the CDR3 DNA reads TGTGCCAGCAGCCTCCGCGGGGACACTGAAGCTTTCTTT.